This TCR beta chain was observed in a study of cytomegalovirus exposure and HLA in healthy donors. The PCR employed 60 Vbeta primers together with 13 Jbeta primers. Sequencing used immunoSEQ multiplex PCR; TCRdb keeps in-frame clones, though not all of them. The sample holds approximately 120,000 clones; around 78% are singletons and the top ten take about 20%. This clone was seen a few times. CDR1 is SQVTM, CDR2 ANQGSEA, per germline. This CDR3 has 11 amino acids. The germline V and J ends were trimmed by 4 bases and 1 base, with 5 bases remaining between them. The sequenced sample consisted of PBMCs. The rearrangement links TRBV29-1 to TRBJ2-7; D is uncertain. This TCR was sampled from a man between 18 and 29 years old in good health and CMV-seropositive. The CDR3 spells CSVVESYEQYF. The CDR3 region has the DNA TGCAGCGTTGTGGAGTCCTACGAGCAGTACTTC.